What follows is one T cell receptor (beta chain) and its context. Its antigen remains unknown. This sample was included in a study of T cell responses to AZD1222 COVID-19 vaccine. Clones were read by immunoSEQ multiplex PCR, and TCRdb kept only the in-frame ones, dropping some. The sample shows about 200,000 clones, 70% to 90% of them seen only once. Germline trimming cut 2 bases from V and 7 bases from J; bases unmatched to any gene: 8. This CDR3 has 16 residues. Germline V lookup: CDR1 SGHAT, CDR2 FQDESV (reference sequence). Study findings and constraints: Baseline antibody screening turned up just six or seven seropositive AZD1222 recipients.

The rearrangement uses TRBV11-1 and TRBJ2-2, with 9 bases lining up with TRBD1. This clonotype originated in an adult in good health. The specimen comprised peripheral blood, sampled on day 0 of AZD1222 vaccination. The CDR3 reads CASSLFGTGYNGELFF. In nucleotides, the CDR3 is TGTGCCAGCAGCTTATTCGGGACAGGGTATAACGGGGAGCTGTTTTTT.